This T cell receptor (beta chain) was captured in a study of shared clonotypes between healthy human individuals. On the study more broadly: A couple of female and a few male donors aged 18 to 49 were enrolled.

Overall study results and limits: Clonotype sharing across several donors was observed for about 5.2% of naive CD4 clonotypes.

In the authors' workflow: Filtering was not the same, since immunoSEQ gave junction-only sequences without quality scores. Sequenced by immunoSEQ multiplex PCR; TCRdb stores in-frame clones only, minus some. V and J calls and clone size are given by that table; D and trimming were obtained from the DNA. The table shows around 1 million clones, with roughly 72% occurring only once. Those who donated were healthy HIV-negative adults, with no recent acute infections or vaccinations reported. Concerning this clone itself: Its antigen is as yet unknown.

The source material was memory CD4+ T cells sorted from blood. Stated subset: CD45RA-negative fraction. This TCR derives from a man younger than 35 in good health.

Here the CDR3 DNA reads TGTGCCATCAGTAGGGGGCAAACTCCCGCAGATACGCAGTATTTT. This translates into CAISRGQTPADTQYF. The J gene is TRBJ2-3, the V gene TRBV10-3; 7 positions agree with TRBD1. Germline loops: CDR1 ENHRY, CDR2 SYGVKD. This CDR3 region has 15 residues. The trim removed 5 bases at V and 4 bases at J, leaving 9 bases unmatched.